A selection of T cell receptor beta chains follows, all from one sample in a study of shared clonotypes between healthy human individuals. The table came from immunoSEQ multiplex PCR; TCRdb's copy has only in-frame clones and leaves some out. The sample has 600,000 to 750,000 clones, 55% to 80% seen once. Source material: memory CD4+ T cells sorted from blood. These receptor sequences come from a woman between 25 and 40 years old in good health. The CDR3 runs from the conserved cysteine through the conserved F or W. The D gene is left open where the match is weak. Expanded clones are given a class, and other clones once, few, many or no size at all.

TRBV2,TRBJ1-5,-,-,TGTGCCAGCAGTCGACTTCAGGGGAATCAGCCCCAGCATTTT,CASSRLQGNQPQHF
TRBV10-2,TRBJ2-3,-,-,TGCGCCACCGTTATCAGGGGGGGTGGCACAGATACGCAGTATTTT,CATVIRGGGTDTQYF
TRBV25-1,TRBJ2-5,-,-,TGTGCCAGCAGTCAGGACTTCCAAGAGACCCAGTACTTC,CASSQDFQETQYF
TRBV4-2,TRBJ2-7,-,TRBD1,TGTGCCAGCAGCCCTGGGACAGGGGAGAGGTACGAGCAGTACTTC,CASSPGTGERYEQYF
TRBV2,TRBJ1-1,-,-,TGTGCCAGCAATACAGGGCCACCGAACACTGAAGCTTTCTTT,CASNTGPPNTEAFF
TRBV2,TRBJ1-2,-,-,TGTGCCAGCATACGGACAGCCGGCGATGGCTACACCTTC,CASIRTAGDGYTF
TRBV28,TRBJ2-1,-,TRBD2,TGTGCCAGCAGTCCCCGACTAGCGGGAGGGAGAAATGAGCAGTTCTTC,CASSPRLAGGRNEQFF
TRBV27,TRBJ1-5,-,-,TGTGCCAGCAGTTTATCGGGCCATTATAGCAATCAGCCCCAGCATTTT,CASSLSGHYSNQPQHF
TRBV5-1,TRBJ2-3,-,TRBD2,TGCGCCAGCAGCCGATCGTCTAGCGGGTCTAGCACAGATACGCAGTATTTT,CASSRSSSGSSTDTQYF
TRBV7-9,TRBJ2-4,-,TRBD2,TGTGCCAGCAGCACACAACGAGGGACTAGCAAGTTGATTCAGTACTTC,CASSTQRGTSKLIQYF
TRBV28,TRBJ1-2,-,-,TGTGCCAGCCAAGACCGAACTGCTAACTATGGCTACACCTTC,CASQDRTANYGYTF
TRBV4-2,TRBJ1-1,-,-,TGTGCCAGCAGCCAGCAGGCGAACTTGAACACTGAAGCTTTCTTT,CASSQQANLNTEAFF
TRBV5-4,TRBJ2-1,-,TRBD2,TGTGCCAGCAGCCAAACGACTAGCGGGATAGGAAATGAGCAGTTCTTC,CASSQTTSGIGNEQFF
TRBV21-1,TRBJ2-1,once,-,TGTGCCAGCAGCACTTCTCGTAAGTTGAGCGGACCCCTCTACAATGAGCAGTTCTTC,CASSTSRKLSGPLYNEQFF
TRBV28,TRBJ2-1,-,-,TGTGCCAGCAGTTTAGCAGGAATCGCTACCGGCTACAATGAGCAGTTCTTC,CASSLAGIATGYNEQFF
TRBV10-3,TRBJ2-7,few,-,TGTGCCATCAGCGCGAACAGAGATTCCTACGAGCAGTACTTC,CAISANRDSYEQYF
TRBV7-8,TRBJ1-1,-,-,TGTGCCAGCACCGTGGGGGGAAACACTGAAGCTTTCTTT,CASTVGGNTEAFF
TRBV27,TRBJ1-5,-,-,TGTGCCAGCAGTTCGACCACGCAGGGGAATCAGCCCCAGCATTTT,CASSSTTQGNQPQHF
TRBV2,TRBJ2-1,-,-,TGTGCCAGCATGGCCGAATACAATGAGCAGTTCTTC,CASMAEYNEQFF
TRBV6-6,TRBJ1-2,-,TRBD1,TGTGCCACCTATCCTCAGACAGGGGGTGACTATGGCTACACCTTC,CATYPQTGGDYGYTF
TRBV21-1,TRBJ1-4,-,-,TGTGCCAGCAGCAGGGAGGGTAAAACCAATGAAAAACTGTTTTTT,CASSREGKTNEKLFF
TRBV11-2,TRBJ2-1,many,TRBD1,TGTGCCAGCAGCTTAGCAGGGGGCGAGCAGTTCTTC,CASSLAGGEQFF
TRBV1,TRBJ2-1,-,-,TGCACCAGCAGGGACAGGGTAAGTCTAGCGGGAGGGCCATCCTACAATGAGCAGTTCTTC,CTSRDRVSLAGGPSYNEQFF
TRBV11-3,TRBJ2-3,-,-,TGTGCCTCTAGCGCATACTTAAGCACAGATACGCAGTATTTT,CASSAYLSTDTQYF
TRBV28,TRBJ1-1,-,TRBD1,TGTGCCAGCAGGGACAACAGGGGGGGACGGAGCACTGAAGCTTTCTTT,CASRDNRGGRSTEAFF
TRBV2,TRBJ2-7,once,-,TGTGCCAGCAGTGAAATGCGACAGAGCCCCTACGAGCAGTACTTC,CASSEMRQSPYEQYF
TRBV6-1,TRBJ1-2,-,TRBD1,TGTGCCAGCAGAACAGGGGGCGCAGGGGATGGCTACACCTTC,CASRTGGAGDGYTF
TRBV18,TRBJ2-3,-,-,TGTGCCAGCTCACCCCCCTGGGGAGGAAGTAGCACAGATACGCAGTATTTT,CASSPPWGGSSTDTQYF
TRBV6-5,TRBJ2-7,few,-,TGTGCCAGCAGTTATAGGGGGGGTTCGACCTACGAGCAGTACTTC,CASSYRGGSTYEQYF
TRBV5-1,TRBJ2-7,-,TRBD1,TGCGCCAGCAGCAGGGAGACAGGGGGCGCATGGTACGAGCAGTACTTC,CASSRETGGAWYEQYF
TRBV10-1,TRBJ2-5,-,TRBD1,TGCGCCAGCAGTGAGTATACAGGGGTCGGCCAAGAGACCCAGTACTTC,CASSEYTGVGQETQYF
TRBV10-3,TRBJ2-3,-,TRBD2,TGTGCCATCAGTGAGTCGTATACTAGCGGAACGGCGAGAGATACGCAGTATTTT,CAISESYTSGTARDTQYF
TRBV5-4,TRBJ2-7,-,TRBD2,TGTGCCAGCAGGCCCAGCGGGAGTTCCGAGCAGTACTTC,CASRPSGSSEQYF
TRBV7-6,TRBJ2-3,-,-,TGTGCCAGCAGCCCGAATCTAGATACGCAGTATTTT,CASSPNLDTQYF
TRBV7-9,TRBJ2-2,-,-,TGTGCCAGCAGGTGGGGGGCTGACACCGGGGAGCTGTTTTTT,CASRWGADTGELFF